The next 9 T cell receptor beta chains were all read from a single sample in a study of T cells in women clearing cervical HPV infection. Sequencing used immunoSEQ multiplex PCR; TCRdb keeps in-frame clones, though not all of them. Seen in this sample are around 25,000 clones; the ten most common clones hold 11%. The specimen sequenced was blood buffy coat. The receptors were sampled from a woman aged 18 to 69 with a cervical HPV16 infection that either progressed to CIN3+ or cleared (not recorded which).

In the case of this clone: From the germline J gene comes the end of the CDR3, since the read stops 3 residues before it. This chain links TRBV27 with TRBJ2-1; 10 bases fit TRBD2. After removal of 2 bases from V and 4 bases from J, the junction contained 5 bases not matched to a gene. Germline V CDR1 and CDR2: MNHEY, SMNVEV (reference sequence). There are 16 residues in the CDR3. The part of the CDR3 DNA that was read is TGTGCCAGCAGTTTACTGGGGACTAGCGCGTACAATGAG. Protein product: CASSLLGTSAYNE. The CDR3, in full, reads CASSLLGTSAYNEQFF.

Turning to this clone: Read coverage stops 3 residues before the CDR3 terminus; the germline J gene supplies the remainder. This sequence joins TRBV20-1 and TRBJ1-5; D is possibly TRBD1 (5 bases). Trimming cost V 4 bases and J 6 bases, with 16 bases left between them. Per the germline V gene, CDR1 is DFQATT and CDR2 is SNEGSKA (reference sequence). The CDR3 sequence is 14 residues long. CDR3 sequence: CSATRGGEAQPQHF. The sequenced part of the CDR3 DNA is TGCAGTGCTACCCGGGGGGGGGAGGCTCAGCCC.

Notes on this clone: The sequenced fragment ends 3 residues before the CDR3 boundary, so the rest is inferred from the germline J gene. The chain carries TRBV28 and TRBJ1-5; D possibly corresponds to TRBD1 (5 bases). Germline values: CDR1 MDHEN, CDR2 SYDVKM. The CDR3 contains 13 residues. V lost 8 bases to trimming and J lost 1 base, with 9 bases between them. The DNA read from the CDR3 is TGTGCCAGCCTGAAGGGGAGCAATCAGCCC. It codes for CASLKGSNQP. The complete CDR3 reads CASLKGSNQPQHF.

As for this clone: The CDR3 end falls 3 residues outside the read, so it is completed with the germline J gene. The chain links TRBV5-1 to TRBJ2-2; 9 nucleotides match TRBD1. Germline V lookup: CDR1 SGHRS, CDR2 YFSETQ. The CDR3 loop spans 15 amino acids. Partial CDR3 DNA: TGCGCCAGCAGCTTGGATAGGACAGGGGAAGGGAAG. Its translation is CASSLDRTGEGK. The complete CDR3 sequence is CASSLDRTGEGKLFF.

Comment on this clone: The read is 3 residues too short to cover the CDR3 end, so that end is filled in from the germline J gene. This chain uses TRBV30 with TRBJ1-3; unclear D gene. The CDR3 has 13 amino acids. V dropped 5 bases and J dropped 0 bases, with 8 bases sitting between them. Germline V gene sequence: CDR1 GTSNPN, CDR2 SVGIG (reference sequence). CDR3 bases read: TGTGCCTGGGCAGAAAGCTCTGGAAACACC. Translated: CAWAESSGNT. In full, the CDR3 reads CAWAESSGNTIYF.

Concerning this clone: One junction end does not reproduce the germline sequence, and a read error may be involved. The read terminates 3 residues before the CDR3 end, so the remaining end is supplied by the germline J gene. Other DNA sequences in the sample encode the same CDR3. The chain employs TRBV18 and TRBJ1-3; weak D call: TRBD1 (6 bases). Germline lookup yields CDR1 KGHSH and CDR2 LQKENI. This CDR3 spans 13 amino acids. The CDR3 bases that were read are TGTGCCAGCTCACTGGGACATATGAACACG. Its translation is CASSLGHMNT. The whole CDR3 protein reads CASSLGHMNTIYF.

CDR3: CASRRPGGRTDTQYF. The part of the CDR3 DNA that was read is TGTGCCAGCCGCCGACCGGGGGGGCGCACAGATACG. The chain links TRBV11-2 to TRBJ2-3; 8 bases align to TRBD2. The read ends 3 residues shy of where the CDR3 ends; the end is completed using the germline J gene. The CDR3 is made up of 15 amino acids. Per germline, CDR1 SGHAT and CDR2 FQNNGV. V shed 8 bases, J shed 1 base, and the junction held 8 bases outside the gene matches.

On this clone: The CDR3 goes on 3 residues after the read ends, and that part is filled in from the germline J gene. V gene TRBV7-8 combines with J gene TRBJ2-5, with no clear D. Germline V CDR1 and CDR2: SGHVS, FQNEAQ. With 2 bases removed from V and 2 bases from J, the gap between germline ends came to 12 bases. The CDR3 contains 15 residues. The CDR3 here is CASSLRFKNQETQYF. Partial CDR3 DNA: TGTGCCAGCAGCTTAAGGTTTAAGAATCAAGAGACC.

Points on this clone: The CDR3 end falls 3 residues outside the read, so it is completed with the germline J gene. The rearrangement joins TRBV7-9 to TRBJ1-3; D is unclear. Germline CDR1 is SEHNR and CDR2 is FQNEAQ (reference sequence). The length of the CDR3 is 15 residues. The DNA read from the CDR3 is TGTGCCAGCAGCTTAGACATCCGGATGGTTAGCACG. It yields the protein CASSLDIRMVST. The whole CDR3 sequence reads CASSLDIRMVSTIYF. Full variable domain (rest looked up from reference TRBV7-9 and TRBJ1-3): DTGVSQNPRHKITKRGQNVTFRCDPISEHNRLYWYRQTLGQGPEFLTYFQNEAQLEKSRLLSDRFSAERPKGSFSTLEIQRTEQGDSAMYLCASSLDIRMVSTIYFGEGSWLTVV.